Included here is one T cell receptor beta chain sequence, with context. A junction boundary mismatches the germline segment, possibly from a read error. This entry belongs to a study of T cell changes during pregnancy in multiple sclerosis. The CDR3 extends over 13 amino acids. CDR1 is SSHAT and CDR2 is FNYEAQ in the germline V gene (reference sequence). Only in-frame clones appear in the TCRdb table, and some are missing; sequencing was by immunoSEQ multiplex PCR. Of tens of thousands of clones listed, around 96% were seen once; the top ten hold approximately 2.5%. The specimen was CD8+ T cells from peripheral blood mononuclear cells, collected after pregnancy. The receptor's source is a female donor with multiple sclerosis, enrolled in a pregnancy study. This chain joins TRBV7-7 and TRBJ2-1, with 8 bases lining up with TRBD1. For the CDR3, the DNA is TGTGCTAGCAGCCCCCAGGGGGCTGGAGAGCAGTTCTTC. It encodes CASSPQGAGEQFF.